The 20 T cell receptor beta chains given below trace back to one sample, sequenced in a study of blood T cell repertoires in COVID-19. The assay was immunoSEQ multiplex PCR, and TCRdb's table has in-frame clones only and misses some. The sample yields a few hundred thousand clones, about 88% seen once. The sample was peripheral blood. These receptors were collected from a woman in her twenties or thirties with COVID-19, enrolled during active disease.

This chain joins TRBV6-5 and TRBJ2-1, with D perhaps TRBD1 (6 bases). The CDR3 totals 16 residues. The V and J ends lost 0 bases and 6 bases respectively, with 15 bases between them. Germline V gene lookup returns CDR1 MNHEY and CDR2 SVGAGI. Here the CDR3 reads CASSYSPGAPLNEQFF. The CDR3, as DNA: TGTGCCAGCAGTTACTCGCCAGGGGCCCCTCTCAATGAGCAGTTCTTC.

The genes are TRBV5-1 and TRBJ2-3; TRBD2 aligns across 14 bases. Germline V lookup: CDR1 SGHRS, CDR2 YFSETQ. This CDR3 contains 15 residues. Losses at the gene ends were 3 bases for V and 4 bases for J; bases not matched to a gene: 1. The CDR3 DNA reads TGCGCCAGCAGCTCGACTAGCGGGAGGGCAGATACGCAGTATTTT. Its translation is CASSSTSGRADTQYF. The full variable domain, completed using reference TRBV5-1 and TRBJ2-3, is KAGVTQTPRYLIKTRGQQVTLSCSPISGHRSVSWYQQTPGQGLQFLFEYFSETQRNKGNFPGRFSGRQFSNSRSEMNVSTLELGDSALYLCASSSTSGRADTQYFGPGTRLTVL.

The chain recombines TRBV7-2 with TRBJ2-3; possible D gene TRBD1, 7 bases. The V end lost 5 bases, the J end lost 6 bases, and 18 bases lay between the germline ends. This CDR3 has 15 amino acids. Germline V CDR1 and CDR2: SGHTA, FQGNSA. The CDR3 nucleotides read TGTGCCAGCAGCACTCGGACAGGAGGGGGGGATACGCAGTATTTT. Translated: CASSTRTGGGDTQYF.

The rearrangement joins TRBV6-2 or TRBV6-3 to TRBJ2-6, with 10 nucleotides matching TRBD2. The CDR3 spans 18 residues. V shed 2 bases, J shed 2 bases, and the junction held 6 bases outside the gene matches. Looked up from germline, CDR1 is MNHEY and CDR2 is SVGEGT. CDR3 nucleotides: TGTGCCAGCAGTTACATAAGCGGGAGGGCCCCTGGGGCCAACGTCCTGACTTTC. Protein product: CASSYISGRAPGANVLTF.

This CDR3 is CASSGQGFETQYF. CDR3 coding DNA: TGTGCCAGCAGTGGACAGGGGTTTGAGACCCAGTACTTC. The chain links TRBV28 to TRBJ2-5, with TRBD1 matching over 9 bases. There are 13 residues in the CDR3. Germline CDR1 is MDHEN and CDR2 is SYDVKM. V lost 5 bases to trimming and J lost 5 bases; unmatched junction nucleotides: 3.

This clone has a single count. The chain uses TRBV5-1 and TRBJ2-7, with a weak D call TRBD1 (6 bases). Looked up from germline, CDR1 is SGHRS and CDR2 is YFSETQ. V gave up 0 bases and J gave up 4 bases, with 8 bases separating them. The CDR3 extends over 13 amino acids. CDR3 sequence reads: CASSLETGYEQYF. The CDR3, as DNA: TGCGCCAGCAGCTTGGAAACAGGGTACGAGCAGTACTTC.

The V call is TRBV5-1, the J call TRBJ2-3; weak D call: TRBD1 (6 bases). The germline V and J ends were trimmed by 3 bases and 2 bases, with 13 bases remaining between them. Germline CDR1 and CDR2: SGHRS and YFSETQ. The CDR3 runs to 15 residues. This CDR3 reads CASSSQGPFTDTQYF. The CDR3, as DNA: TGCGCCAGCAGCTCACAGGGCCCATTCACAGATACGCAGTATTTT.

The chain joins TRBV18 to TRBJ2-6, with 8 bases that match TRBD1. V shed 6 bases and J 2 bases; nucleotides not matched to a gene: 3. Germline CDR1 is KGHSH and CDR2 is LQKENI. CDR3 length: 15 amino acids. The CDR3 spells CASSQDRAGANVLTF. DNA of the CDR3: TGTGCCAGCTCCCAGGACAGGGCTGGGGCCAACGTCCTGACTTTC.

CDR3 sequence reads: CASFGGGTRNQPQHF. The CDR3 region has the DNA TGTGCCAGTTTCGGGGGGGGCACTCGCAATCAGCCCCAGCATTTT. The rearrangement links TRBV19 to TRBJ1-5; perhaps TRBD1 as D (6 bases). The CDR3 covers 15 residues. Trimming stripped 8 bases from V and 2 bases from J, with 16 bases between. Germline V gene sequence: CDR1 LNHDA, CDR2 SQIVND (reference sequence).

The gene calls are TRBV28 and TRBJ1-2; D possibly corresponds to TRBD1 (5 bases). Germline loops: CDR1 MDHEN, CDR2 SYDVKM. The V end was cut by 4 bases, the J end by 4 bases, with 7 bases between. The CDR3 is 12 amino acids. CDR3 coding DNA: TGTGCCAGCAGTTCGACAGCCTATGGCTACACCTTC. Translated, it gives CASSSTAYGYTF.

The rearrangement links TRBV6-5 to TRBJ1-1; the D is unclear. Trimming shortened V by 5 bases and J by 3 bases, and 10 bases separated the two germline ends. Germline lookup yields CDR1 MNHEY and CDR2 SVGAGI. CDR3 length equals 13 residues. Here the CDR3 reads CASSLKLHTEAFF. The CDR3 region has the DNA TGTGCCAGCAGTCTGAAACTACACACTGAAGCTTTCTTT.

The chain joins TRBV6-1 to TRBJ1-1; D is possibly TRBD1 (5 bases). Between the trimmed V and J ends, which lost 0 bases and 13 bases, there was a span of 15 bases. Germline V gene sequence: CDR1 MNHNS, CDR2 SASEGT. The CDR3 extends over 13 amino acids. The CDR3 DNA is TGTGCCAGCAGTGAAGCGGGAGAGGGCGGGGGTTTCTTT. This codes for CASSEAGEGGGFF.

V gene TRBV5-4 combines with J gene TRBJ1-1, with TRBD1 matching over 10 bases. Germline CDR1 SGHNT, CDR2 YYREEE (reference sequence). This CDR3 has 14 amino acids. V was pared by 3 bases and J by 3 bases, with 2 bases of the junction left unmatched. This chain's CDR3 is CASSWDRGDTEAFF. CDR3 sequence (DNA): TGTGCCAGCAGCTGGGACAGGGGCGACACTGAAGCTTTCTTT.

V is TRBV5-4 and J is TRBJ1-6; 9 bases agree with TRBD1. V lost 0 bases, J lost 7 bases, and 2 bases stayed unmatched. The germline V gene has CDR1 SGHNT and CDR2 YYREEE (reference sequence). The CDR3 totals 15 residues. CDR3 sequence (DNA): TGTGCCAGCAGCTTGGTGGGGACAGGGAATTCACCCCTCCACTTT. It codes for CASSLVGTGNSPLHF.

The chain joins TRBV2 to TRBJ2-1; 10 nucleotides agree with TRBD1. V dropped 6 bases and J dropped 1; count of bases not matched to a gene: 3. The CDR3 is 15 amino acids. The germline V gene encodes CDR1 SNHLY and CDR2 FYNNEI. CDR3 residues: CASSTDRGSYNEQFF. In nucleotides, the CDR3 is TGTGCCAGCAGCACGGACAGGGGGTCCTACAATGAGCAGTTCTTC. The variable domain in full, with the rest retrieved from reference TRBV2 and TRBJ2-1, is EPEVTQTPSHQVTQMGQEVILRCVPISNHLYFYWYRQILGQKVEFLVSFYNNEISEKSEIFDDQFSVERPDGSNFTLKIRSTKLEDSAMYFCASSTDRGSYNEQFFGPGTRLTVL.

The chain has TRBV19 and TRBJ1-2; 7 nucleotides line up with TRBD1. This CDR3 spans 13 amino acids. Germline V lookup: CDR1 LNHDA, CDR2 SQIVND (reference sequence). After removal of 5 bases from V and 5 bases from J, the junction contained 5 bases not matched to a gene. CDR3 sequence reads: CASSFGTAYGYTF. In nucleotides, the CDR3 is TGTGCCAGTAGTTTCGGGACAGCGTATGGCTACACCTTC.

J is TRBJ2-7 and V is TRBV5-1; the match to TRBD2 covers 7 bases. This CDR3 comprises 14 residues. After removal of 3 bases from V and 3 bases from J, the junction contained 6 bases not matched to a gene. Germline V gene sequence: CDR1 SGHRS, CDR2 YFSETQ. For the CDR3, the DNA is TGCGCCAGCAGCTCCACGGGAGGCCTCTACGAGCAGTACTTC. Amino acids: CASSSTGGLYEQYF.

The rearrangement links TRBV6-4 to TRBJ1-3; D unclear. CDR1 and CDR2 from the germline V gene are MRHNA and SNTAGT. CDR3 length equals 15 residues. V was trimmed by 4 bases and J by 4 bases, leaving 14 bases between them. The CDR3 loop is CASSGWRACGNTIYF. The CDR3 DNA reads TGTGCCAGCAGTGGGTGGAGGGCGTGCGGAAACACCATATATTTT.

The chain is built from TRBV27 and TRBJ2-5, with 8 bases lining up with TRBD1. This CDR3 comprises 15 residues. V was clipped by 5 bases and J by 4 bases; unmatched bases: 9. The V gene's germline CDR1 is MNHEY and CDR2 SMNVEV (reference sequence). In nucleotides, the CDR3 is TGTGCCAGCAGTCCTCATCTACAGGGGGGAGAGACCCAGTACTTC. Amino acid sequence: CASSPHLQGGETQYF.

This chain links TRBV9 with TRBJ2-1; TRBD2 aligns across 9 bases. V lost 0 bases to trimming and J lost 6 bases; unmatched junction nucleotides: 7. This CDR3 comprises 16 residues. Looked up from germline, CDR1 is SGDLS and CDR2 is YYNGEE. CDR3 in amino acids: CASSVGSGSIGNEQFF. The CDR3 bases are TGTGCCAGCAGCGTAGGTAGCGGGAGTATTGGCAATGAGCAGTTCTTC.